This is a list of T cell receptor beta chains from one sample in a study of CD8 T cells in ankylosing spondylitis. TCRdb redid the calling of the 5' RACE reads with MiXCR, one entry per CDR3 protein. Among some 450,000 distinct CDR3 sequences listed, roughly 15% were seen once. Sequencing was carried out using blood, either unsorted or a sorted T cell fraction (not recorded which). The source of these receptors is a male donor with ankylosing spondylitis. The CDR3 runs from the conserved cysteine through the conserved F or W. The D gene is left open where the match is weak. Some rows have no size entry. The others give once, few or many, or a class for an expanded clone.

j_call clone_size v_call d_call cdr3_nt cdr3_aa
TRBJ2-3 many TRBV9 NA TGTGCCAGCAGCCCGACAGATTTCGACACAGATACGCAGTATTTT CASSPTDFDTDTQYF
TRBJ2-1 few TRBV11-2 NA TGTGCCAGCAGCTTAAAGGCAGTGGGCAGGGACCCCCGTCAGTTCTTC CASSLKAVGRDPRQFF
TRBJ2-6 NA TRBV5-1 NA TGCGCCAGCAGCTTGTGGACGTCTGGGGCCAACGTCCTGACTTTC CASSLWTSGANVLTF
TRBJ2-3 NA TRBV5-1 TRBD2 TGCGCCAGCAGCTTGCCCGGGACTAGCGGGGGAGTGAATACGCAGTATTTT CASSLPGTSGGVNTQYF
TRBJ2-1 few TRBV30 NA TGTGCCTGGAGTCAATACAATGAGCAGTTCTTC CAWSQYNEQFF
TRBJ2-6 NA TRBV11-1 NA TGTGCCAGCAGCTTAGGCCGACAAGACCTTACTGGGGCCAACGTCCTGACTTTC CASSLGRQDLTGANVLTF
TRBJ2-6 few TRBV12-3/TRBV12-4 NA TGTGCCAGCAGTGTCAGGGAATCTGGGGCCAACGTCCTGACTTTC CASSVRESGANVLTF
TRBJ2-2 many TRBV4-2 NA TGTGCCAGCAGCCAAGAGTACGGGTTCGGGGAGCTGTTTTTT CASSQEYGFGELFF
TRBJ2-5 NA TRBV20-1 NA TGCAGTGCTAGATCTGGACAGCTAAAGGGAGAGACCCAGTACTTC CSARSGQLKGETQYF
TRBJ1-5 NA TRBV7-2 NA TGTGCCAGCAGCCCCCCCGGAGGGAAGGGCAATCAGCCCCAGCATTTT CASSPPGGKGNQPQHF
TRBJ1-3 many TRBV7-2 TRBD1 TGTGCCAGCAGCGACAGGGCTTCTGGAAACACCATATATTTT CASSDRASGNTIYF
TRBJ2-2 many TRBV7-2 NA TGTGCCAGCCGCGGAGGGGGTAGGACCGGGGAGCTGTTTTTT CASRGGGRTGELFF
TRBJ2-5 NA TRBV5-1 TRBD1 TGCGCCAGCAGCCCCGGGACAGGGGGTGCAGGAGAGACCCAGTACTTC CASSPGTGGAGETQYF
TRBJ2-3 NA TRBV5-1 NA TGCGCCAGCAGCTTGAGCGGGCAGGATTGGGATACGCAGTATTTT CASSLSGQDWDTQYF
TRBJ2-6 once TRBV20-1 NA TGCAGTGCTAGGGGGACTGGGGCCAACGTCCTGACTTTC CSARGTGANVLTF
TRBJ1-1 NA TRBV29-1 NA TGCAGCGTCGTTCCTTTTTCTGAAGCTTTCTTT CSVVPFSEAFF
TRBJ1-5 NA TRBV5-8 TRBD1 TGTGCCAGCAGCTGGGGACAGGACCCCAATCAGCCCCAGCATTTT CASSWGQDPNQPQHF
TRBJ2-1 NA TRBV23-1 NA TGCGCCAGCAGTCAATTACAGGAGACAGCATACAATGAGCAGTTCTTC CASSQLQETAYNEQFF
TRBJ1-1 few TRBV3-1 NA TGTGCCAGCAGCCAAGCGGCCCCGGGAGTTGAAGCTTTCTTT CASSQAAPGVEAFF
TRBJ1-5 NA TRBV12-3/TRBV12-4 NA TGTGCCAGCAGCGCCGGGACCCATAGCAATCAGCCCCAGCATTTT CASSAGTHSNQPQHF
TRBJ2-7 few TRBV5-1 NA TGCGCCAGCAGCAGGACCGGGACTGTCTACGAGCAGTACTTC CASSRTGTVYEQYF
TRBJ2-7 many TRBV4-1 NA TGCGCCAGCAGCCTAGCAGCGGGTCAGTCCTACGAGCAGTACTTC CASSLAAGQSYEQYF